These T cell receptor beta chains were read from a single sample in a study of blood T cell repertoires in COVID-19. Here immunoSEQ multiplex PCR was the method, and the copy in TCRdb shows in-frame clones only, minus some. Here the sample spans some 170,000 clones, around 84% being singletons. The sequenced sample consisted of PBMCs or T cells enriched from blood (not recorded which). The source is a man aged 50 to 59 who had recovered from COVID-19. The CDR3 runs from the conserved cysteine through the conserved F or W. D genes are given only for firm matches.

v_gene: TRBV19
j_gene: TRBJ1-2
len: 13
d_gene: TRBD1
CDR3aa: CASRKQGEGGYTF

v_gene: TRBV5-1
j_gene: TRBJ2-7
len: 12
d_gene: NA
CDR3aa: CASSEGSYEQYF

v_gene: TRBV27
j_gene: TRBJ1-3
len: 15
d_gene: TRBD1
CDR3aa: CASKLDRGLENTIYF

v_gene: TRBV3-1/TRBV3-2
j_gene: TRBJ1-1
len: 15
d_gene: TRBD1
CDR3aa: CASSPSVGGKSEAFF

v_gene: TRBV4-1
j_gene: TRBJ2-2
len: 17
d_gene: TRBD1
CDR3aa: CASSPWDSLTNTGELFF

v_gene: TRBV10-1
j_gene: TRBJ1-3
len: 16
d_gene: NA
CDR3aa: CASSGGTSYSGNTIYF

v_gene: TRBV6-2/TRBV6-3
j_gene: TRBJ2-5
len: 15
d_gene: NA
CDR3aa: CASSYPARGRETQYF

v_gene: TRBV7-3
j_gene: TRBJ2-1
len: 16
d_gene: TRBD2
CDR3aa: CASSLSSSGGYNEQFF

v_gene: TRBV5-1
j_gene: TRBJ2-3
len: 14
d_gene: TRBD1
CDR3aa: CASSLGQGWDTQYF

v_gene: TRBV28
j_gene: TRBJ1-6
len: 15
d_gene: TRBD1
CDR3aa: CASSLPDRGNSPLHF

v_gene: TRBV5-5
j_gene: TRBJ1-2
len: 13
d_gene: NA
CDR3aa: CASSERGGYGYTF

v_gene: TRBV6-4
j_gene: TRBJ2-7
len: 16
d_gene: TRBD2
CDR3aa: CASSPSGGGLSYEQYF

v_gene: TRBV9
j_gene: TRBJ2-7
len: 15
d_gene: TRBD2
CDR3aa: CASSVSGTISYEQYF

v_gene: TRBV11-2
j_gene: TRBJ1-6
len: 14
d_gene: NA
CDR3aa: CASSSGLGYSPLHF

v_gene: TRBV15
j_gene: TRBJ1-1
len: 16
d_gene: TRBD1
CDR3aa: CATSSFTGTGNTEAFF

v_gene: TRBV6-5
j_gene: TRBJ1-4
len: 14
d_gene: NA
CDR3aa: CATKPGFTNEKLFF

v_gene: TRBV7-8
j_gene: TRBJ1-5
len: 16
d_gene: NA
CDR3aa: CASSFEGGYSNQPQHF

v_gene: TRBV27
j_gene: TRBJ2-1
len: 17
d_gene: TRBD2
CDR3aa: CASSLLTSGGPDNEQFF

v_gene: TRBV10-3
j_gene: TRBJ2-5
len: 14
d_gene: NA
CDR3aa: CAISEGQGRETQYF

v_gene: TRBV7-2
j_gene: TRBJ2-1
len: 16
d_gene: NA
CDR3aa: CASSLLRLPEGGEQFF

v_gene: TRBV30
j_gene: TRBJ1-1
len: 15
d_gene: TRBD1
CDR3aa: CAWSTSGTVNTEAFF

v_gene: TRBV3-1/TRBV3-2
j_gene: TRBJ1-5
len: 12
d_gene: NA
CDR3aa: CASSQQNQPQHF